This T cell receptor (beta chain) was documented in a study of T cell clusters in autoimmune cytopenias. Approximately 36,000 genome equivalents of blood DNA were amplified for TRB. Germline CDR1 reads MNHEY; CDR2 reads SVGAGI. CDR3 length: 12 residues. TRB was amplified by touch-down multiplex PCR, primer pools A and B combined. TCRdb re-called the multiplex PCR reads; every CDR3 protein appears as one record, without DNA. The sample holds about 3,900 distinct CDR3 sequences. The sequencing input was peripheral blood. V is TRBV6-5 and J is TRBJ1-5; the TCRdb D gene call, TRBD1, has no DNA to confirm it. The sequence came from a human donor with an autoimmune cytopenia or autoimmune hepatitis (not recorded which). This CDR3 reads CASTKGAWPQHF.